This T cell receptor (beta chain) is from a study of human T cells and chemical hapten exposure. Study-wide points: Unchanged with DPC sensitization were TCRs above 1 in 1000 frequency. Donors in the study had alopecia, meaning their immune response may differ from healthy people's. Counts of expanded TCRs (at PT1) showed a positive correlation with patch test score.

The time point here: pre-sensitization, week 0. Treatment given: therapeutic diphenylcyclopropenone sensitization with weekly scalp DPC. It was unfractionated whole blood from which total RNA was extracted. Remarks on this clonotype: The antigen is not known.

MiXCR, applied by TCRdb to the RACE reads, yields one record per CDR3 protein. The repertoire has 85,000 to 100,000 distinct CDR3 sequences, roughly 10% of them found once; the top ten carry under 4%. CDR3 length: 17 residues. Trimming cost V 6 bases and J 7 bases; bases outside gene matches: 17. CDR1 is SGHAT, CDR2 FQNNGV, per germline. This specimen was whole blood, taken in connection with sensitization to the hapten diphenylcyclopropenone (DPC). The gene calls are TRBV11-2 and TRBJ2-1; 8 bases are shared with TRBD2. The sequence derives from a woman aged 55-70 years with alopecia areata. Some clones in this sample may be carry-over from other donors' samples. CDR3 sequence: CASRTLAKRGLGNEQFF. For the CDR3, the DNA is TGTGCCAGCAGAACTTTGGCGAAGCGGGGGCTGGGAAATGAGCAGTTCTTC. The full variable domain, with the rest looked up from reference TRBV11-2 and TRBJ2-1, is EAGVAQSPRYKIIEKRQSVAFWCNPISGHATLYWYQQILGQGPKLLIQFQNNGVVDDSQLPKDRFSAERLKGVDSTLKIQPAKLEDSAVYLCASRTLAKRGLGNEQFFGPGTRLTVL.